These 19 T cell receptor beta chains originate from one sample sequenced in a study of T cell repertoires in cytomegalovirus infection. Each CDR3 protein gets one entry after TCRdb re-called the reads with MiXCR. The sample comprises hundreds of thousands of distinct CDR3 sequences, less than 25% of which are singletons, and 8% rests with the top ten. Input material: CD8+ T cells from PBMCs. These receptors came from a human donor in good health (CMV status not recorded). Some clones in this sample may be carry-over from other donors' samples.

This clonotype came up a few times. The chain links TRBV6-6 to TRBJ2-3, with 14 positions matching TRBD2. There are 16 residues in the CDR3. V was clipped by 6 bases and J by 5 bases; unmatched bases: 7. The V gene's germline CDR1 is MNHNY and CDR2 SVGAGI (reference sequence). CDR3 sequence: CASSLGLAGVEDTQYF. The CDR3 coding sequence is TGTGCCAGCAGCCTGGGACTAGCGGGGGTGGAAGATACGCAGTATTTT.

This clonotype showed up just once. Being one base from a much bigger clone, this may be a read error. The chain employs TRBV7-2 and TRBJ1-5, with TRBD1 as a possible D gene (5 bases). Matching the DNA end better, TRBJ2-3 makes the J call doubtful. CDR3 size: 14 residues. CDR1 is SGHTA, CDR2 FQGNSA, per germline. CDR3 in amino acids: CASSPRRVPQPQYF. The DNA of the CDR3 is TGTGCCAGCAGCCCTCGCAGGGTTCCTCAGCCCCAGTATTTT.

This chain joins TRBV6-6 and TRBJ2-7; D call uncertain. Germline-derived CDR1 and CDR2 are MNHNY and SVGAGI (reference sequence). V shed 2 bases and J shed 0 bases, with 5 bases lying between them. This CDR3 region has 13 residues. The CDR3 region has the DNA TGTGCCAGCAGTTACCCACTCTCCTACGAGCAGTACGTC. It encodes CASSYPLSYEQYV.

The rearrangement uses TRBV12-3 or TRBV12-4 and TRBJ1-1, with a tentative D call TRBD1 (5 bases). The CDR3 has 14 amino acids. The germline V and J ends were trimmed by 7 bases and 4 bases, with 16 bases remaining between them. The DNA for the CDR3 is TGTGCCAGCAACCGGGGCAGGGTAGGCACTGAAGCTTTCTTT. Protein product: CASNRGRVGTEAFF.

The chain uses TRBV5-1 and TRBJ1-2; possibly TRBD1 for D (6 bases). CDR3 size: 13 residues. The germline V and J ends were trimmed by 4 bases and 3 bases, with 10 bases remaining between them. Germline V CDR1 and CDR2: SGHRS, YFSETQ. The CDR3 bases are TGCGCCAGCAGCATGGACAGCGACTATGGCTACACCTTC. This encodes CASSMDSDYGYTF.

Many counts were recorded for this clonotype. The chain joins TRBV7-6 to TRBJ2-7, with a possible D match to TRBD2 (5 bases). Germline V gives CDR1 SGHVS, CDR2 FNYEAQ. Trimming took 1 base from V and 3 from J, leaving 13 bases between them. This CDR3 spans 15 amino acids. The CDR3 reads CASSLERVAFYEQYF. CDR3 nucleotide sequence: TGTGCCAGCAGCTTAGAGAGGGTCGCTTTCTACGAGCAGTACTTC. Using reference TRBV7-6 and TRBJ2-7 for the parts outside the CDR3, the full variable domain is GAGVSQSPRYKVTKRGQDVALRCDPISGHVSLYWYRQALGQGPEFLTYFNYEAQQDKSGLPNDRFSAERPEGSISTLTIQRTEQRDSAMYRCASSLERVAFYEQYFGPGTRLTVT.

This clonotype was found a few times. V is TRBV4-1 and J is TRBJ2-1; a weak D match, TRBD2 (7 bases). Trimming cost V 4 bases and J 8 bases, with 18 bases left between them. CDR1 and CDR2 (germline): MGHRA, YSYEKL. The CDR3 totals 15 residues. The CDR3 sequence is CASSPLAGGRDEQFF. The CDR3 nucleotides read TGCGCCAGCAGCCCCTTAGCCGGGGGGCGGGATGAGCAGTTCTTC.

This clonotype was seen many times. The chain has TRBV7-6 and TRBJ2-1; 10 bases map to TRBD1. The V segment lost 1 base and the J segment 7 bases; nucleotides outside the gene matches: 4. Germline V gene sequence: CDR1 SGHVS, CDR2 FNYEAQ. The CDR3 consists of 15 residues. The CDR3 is CASSLGRGQGNEQFF. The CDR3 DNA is TGTGCCAGCAGCTTAGGTCGGGGACAGGGGAATGAGCAGTTCTTC.

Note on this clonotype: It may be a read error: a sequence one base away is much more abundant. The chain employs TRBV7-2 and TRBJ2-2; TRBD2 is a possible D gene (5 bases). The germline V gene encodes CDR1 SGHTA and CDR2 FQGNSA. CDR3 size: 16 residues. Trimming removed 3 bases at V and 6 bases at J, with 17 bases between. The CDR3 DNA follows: TGTGCCAGCAGCTTGGACGGGATGGAAGTCGCCGGGGAGCTGTTTTTT. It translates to CASSLDGMEVAGELFF.

CDR3: CSARDTETSGELFF. CDR3 bases: TGCAGTGCTAGAGATACCGAAACGAGCGGGGAGCTGTTTTTT. The rearrangement uses TRBV20-1 and TRBJ2-2; the D is unclear. Germline assignment: CDR1 DFQATT and CDR2 SNEGSKA (reference sequence). The CDR3 sequence is 14 residues long. Trimming left V 0 bases short and J 7 bases short, with 12 bases between.

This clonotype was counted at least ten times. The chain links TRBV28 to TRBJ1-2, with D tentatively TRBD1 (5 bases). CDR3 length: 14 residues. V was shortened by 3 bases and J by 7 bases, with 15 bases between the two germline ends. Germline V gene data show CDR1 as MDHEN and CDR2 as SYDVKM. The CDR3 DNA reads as TGTGCCAGCAGTTTTGCCTCCGGGGCGCTTGGCTACACCTTC. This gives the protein CASSFASGALGYTF.

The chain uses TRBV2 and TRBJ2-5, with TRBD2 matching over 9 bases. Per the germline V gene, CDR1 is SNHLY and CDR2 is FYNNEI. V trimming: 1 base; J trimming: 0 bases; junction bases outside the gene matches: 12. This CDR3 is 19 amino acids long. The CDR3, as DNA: TGTGCCAGCAGTGAAGGGATGAGCCTAGCGGGGACCTACCAAGAGACCCAGTACTTC. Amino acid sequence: CASSEGMSLAGTYQETQYF. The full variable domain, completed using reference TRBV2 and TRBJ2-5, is EPEVTQTPSHQVTQMGQEVILRCVPISNHLYFYWYRQILGQKVEFLVSFYNNEISEKSEIFDDQFSVERPDGSNFTLKIRSTKLEDSAMYFCASSEGMSLAGTYQETQYFGPGTRLLVL.

CDR3: CASSSGVAYNEQFF. The CDR3 nucleotides are TGTGCCAGCAGTTCCGGGGTAGCTTACAATGAGCAGTTCTTC. The chain combines TRBV27 with TRBJ2-1; possible D gene TRBD2, 5 bases. Looked up from germline, CDR1 is MNHEY and CDR2 is SMNVEV (reference sequence). Trimming took 4 bases from V and 4 from J, leaving 11 bases between them. This CDR3 contains 14 residues.

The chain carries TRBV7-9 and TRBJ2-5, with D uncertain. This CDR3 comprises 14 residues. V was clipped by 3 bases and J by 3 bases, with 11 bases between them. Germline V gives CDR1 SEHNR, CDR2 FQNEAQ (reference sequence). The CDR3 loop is CASSLVQIEETQYF. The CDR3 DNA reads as TGTGCCAGCAGCTTGGTACAGATTGAAGAGACCCAGTACTTC.

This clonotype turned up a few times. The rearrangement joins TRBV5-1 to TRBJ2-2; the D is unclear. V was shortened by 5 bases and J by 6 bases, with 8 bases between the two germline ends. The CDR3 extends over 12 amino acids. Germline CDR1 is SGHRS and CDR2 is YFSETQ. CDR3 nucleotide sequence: TGCGCCAGCAGGGACGAGGCCGGGGAGCTGTTTTTT. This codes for CASRDEAGELFF. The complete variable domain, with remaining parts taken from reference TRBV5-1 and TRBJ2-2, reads KAGVTQTPRYLIKTRGQQVTLSCSPISGHRSVSWYQQTPGQGLQFLFEYFSETQRNKGNFPGRFSGRQFSNSRSEMNVSTLELGDSALYLCASRDEAGELFFGEGSRLTVL.

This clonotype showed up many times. CDR3 sequence: CATSRDRGIPNEQFF. CDR3 DNA: TGTGCCACCAGCAGGGACAGGGGCATCCCCAATGAGCAGTTCTTC. The J gene is TRBJ2-1, the V gene TRBV15; 9 bases are a match to TRBD1. The CDR3 spans 15 residues. The germline V gene has CDR1 LNHNV and CDR2 YYDKDF (reference sequence). With 3 bases clipped from V and 6 bases from J, the junction kept 6 bases outside the gene matches.

In DNA, the CDR3 is TGTGCCAGCAGTTCTCGAGCGGGGGTCCCAGAGACCCAGTACTTC. Amino acids: CASSSRAGVPETQYF. The chain recombines TRBV28 with TRBJ2-5; 8 bases match TRBD2. CDR1 is MDHEN, CDR2 SYDVKM, per germline. The junction had 8 bases not matched to a gene; V was cut back by 4 bases and J by 4 bases. The CDR3 totals 15 residues.

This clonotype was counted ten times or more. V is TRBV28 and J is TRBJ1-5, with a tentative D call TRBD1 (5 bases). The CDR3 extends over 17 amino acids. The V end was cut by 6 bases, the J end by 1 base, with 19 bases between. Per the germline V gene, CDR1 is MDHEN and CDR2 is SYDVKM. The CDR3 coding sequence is TGTGCCAGCAGCTCCAGTGGCAGGGAGTGGAGCAATCAGCCCCAGCATTTT. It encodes CASSSSGREWSNQPQHF.

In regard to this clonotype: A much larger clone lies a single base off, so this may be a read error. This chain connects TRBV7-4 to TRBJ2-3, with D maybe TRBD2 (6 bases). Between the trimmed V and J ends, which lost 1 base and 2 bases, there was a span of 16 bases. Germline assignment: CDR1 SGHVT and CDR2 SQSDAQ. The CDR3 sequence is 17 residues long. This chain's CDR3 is CASSLETWASDTDTQYF. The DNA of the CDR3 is TGTGCCAGCAGCTTAGAGACCTGGGCTAGCGACACAGATACGCAGTATTTT.